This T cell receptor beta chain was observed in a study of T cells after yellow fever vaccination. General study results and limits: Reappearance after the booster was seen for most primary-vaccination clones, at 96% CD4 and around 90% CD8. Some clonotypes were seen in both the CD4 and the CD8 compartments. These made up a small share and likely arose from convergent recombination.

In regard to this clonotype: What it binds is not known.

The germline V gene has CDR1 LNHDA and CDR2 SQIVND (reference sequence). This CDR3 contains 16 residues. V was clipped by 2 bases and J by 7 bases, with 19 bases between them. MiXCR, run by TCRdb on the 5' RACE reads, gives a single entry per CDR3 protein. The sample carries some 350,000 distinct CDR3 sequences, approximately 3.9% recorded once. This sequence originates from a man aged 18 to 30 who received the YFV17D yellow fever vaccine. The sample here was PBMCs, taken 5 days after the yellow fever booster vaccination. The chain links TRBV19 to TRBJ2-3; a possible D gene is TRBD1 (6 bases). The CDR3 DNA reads TGTGCCAGTAGTATACCGAGACCCGCAGGGGTAAATACGCAGTATTTT. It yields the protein CASSIPRPAGVNTQYF.